What follows are 31 T cell receptor beta chains derived from one specimen sequenced in a study of T cells in localized non-small cell lung cancer (dated by TCRdb to the early 2020s). Libraries came from the immunoSEQ multiplex PCR assay. Held by TCRdb, this immuneACCESS table contains in-frame sequences only and omits some clones. Under half of the omission traces to an unresolved V gene where checked; the cause of the rest is unknown. For this sample the table gives roughly 53,000 clones, of which approximately 80% were detected only once. Together, the top ten hold roughly 15% of the sample. The source was peripheral blood mononuclear cells, collected before any cancer treatment. The receptors stem from a man between 40 and 70 years old with stage III lung adenocarcinoma.

The rearrangement links TRBV5-1 to TRBJ1-2, with 10 bases fitting TRBD1. In germline, CDR1 is SGHRS, CDR2 YFSETQ. CDR3 length: 13 residues. Losses at the gene ends were 3 bases for V and 10 bases for J; bases not matched to a gene: 6. The CDR3 loop is CASSYGTGEDYTF. CDR3 sequence (DNA): TGCGCCAGCAGCTACGGGACAGGGGAGGACTACACCTTC.

The chain combines TRBV6-6 with TRBJ2-6; D may be TRBD2 (6 bases). The V end was cut by 6 bases, the J end by 2 bases, with 11 bases between. Per germline, CDR1 MNHNY and CDR2 SVGAGI (reference sequence). This CDR3 has 15 residues. CDR3 sequence: CASRREQTGANVLTF. DNA of the CDR3: TGTGCCAGCAGGCGGGAACAAACTGGGGCCAACGTCCTGACTTTC.

This clone was recorded a few times. The V gene is TRBV9, the J gene TRBJ1-4; no reliable D call. This CDR3 contains 11 residues. V lost 6 bases to trimming and J lost 6 bases, with 6 bases between them. Germline-derived CDR1 and CDR2 are SGDLS and YYNGEE. The CDR3 nucleotides read TGTGCCAGCATCTTATATGAAAAACTGTTTTTT. It yields the protein CASILYEKLFF.

The J gene is TRBJ1-2, the V gene TRBV18, with a tentative D call TRBD1 (5 bases). The length of the CDR3 is 15 residues. V lost 8 bases, J lost 4 bases, and 20 bases lay in between. Germline V lookup: CDR1 KGHSH, CDR2 LQKENI. This CDR3 reads CASHSGGGEAYGYTF. Here the CDR3 DNA reads TGTGCCAGCCATTCCGGGGGTGGAGAGGCCTATGGCTACACCTTC.

The rearrangement joins TRBV5-1 to TRBJ2-5; D not resolved. V lost 3 bases and J 2 bases, leaving 2 bases between the germline ends. Germline V gene data show CDR1 as SGHRS and CDR2 as YFSETQ. The CDR3 sequence is 11 residues long. In DNA, the CDR3 is TGCGCCAGCAGCTCTCAAGAGACCCAGTACTTC. This gives the protein CASSSQETQYF.

The chain links TRBV15 to TRBJ2-7, with D possibly TRBD2 on 5 matching bases. The V end was cut by 6 bases, the J end by 0 bases, with 12 bases between. The length of the CDR3 is 14 residues. Germline CDR1 and CDR2: LNHNV and YYDKDF (reference sequence). This CDR3 reads CATRVTGNSYEQYF. The CDR3 DNA reads as TGTGCCACCAGGGTAACGGGGAACTCCTACGAGCAGTACTTC.

The gene calls are TRBV10-2 and TRBJ2-1; TRBD2 might be the D (7 bases). Per the germline V gene, CDR1 is WSHSY and CDR2 is SAAADI. There are 15 residues in the CDR3. V was cut by 2 bases and J by 4 bases, with 12 bases left in between. This chain's CDR3 is CASSERGEGYNEQFF. The CDR3 nucleotides are TGCGCCAGCAGTGAGAGGGGGGAGGGGTACAATGAGCAGTTCTTC.

The J gene is TRBJ1-1, the V gene TRBV11-3, with a weak D call TRBD1 (6 bases). Per germline, CDR1 SGHNT and CDR2 YENEEA. Deletions cut 2 bases from V and 11 bases from J, with 15 bases between. This CDR3 is built from 13 residues. The chain's CDR3 is CASSLLFEGEAFF. The CDR3 DNA is TGTGCCAGCAGCTTATTGTTTGAGGGGGAGGCTTTCTTT.

This chain uses TRBV27 with TRBJ1-1, with D unclear. CDR1 MNHEY and CDR2 SMNVEV come from the germline V gene (reference sequence). This CDR3 has 13 amino acids. V was pared by 5 bases and J by 1 base, with 8 bases between. The CDR3 DNA reads TGTGCCAGCAGTCCCTTGGAGAACACTGAAGCTTTCTTT. Protein: CASSPLENTEAFF.

The chain recombines TRBV7-9 with TRBJ1-2; D might be TRBD1 (6 bases). CDR1 and CDR2 (germline): SEHNR, FQNEAQ (reference sequence). The CDR3 spans 13 residues. V gave up 5 bases and J gave up 2 bases, with 9 bases separating them. This chain's CDR3 is CASSLGQNYGYTF. DNA for the CDR3: TGTGCCAGCAGCCTTGGACAGAACTATGGCTACACCTTC.

The chain links TRBV7-9 to TRBJ1-5, with D perhaps TRBD1 (5 bases). Germline CDR1 and CDR2: SEHNR and FQNEAQ (reference sequence). The length of the CDR3 is 17 residues. V was cut by 3 bases and J by 1 base, with 16 bases left in between. CDR3 amino acids: CASSFSQGSSSNQPQHF. Written as DNA, the CDR3 is TGTGCCAGCAGCTTTTCCCAGGGATCGTCAAGCAATCAGCCCCAGCATTTT.

This chain links TRBV9 with TRBJ1-4; the match to TRBD1 covers 7 bases. There are 15 residues in the CDR3. In germline, CDR1 is SGDLS, CDR2 YYNGEE. V gave up 4 bases and J gave up 4 bases; unmatched junction bases: 7. This CDR3 reads CASSRTGDLNEKLFF. As DNA, the CDR3 is TGTGCCAGCAGCAGAACAGGGGACCTTAATGAAAAACTGTTTTTT.

This chain links TRBV11-2 with TRBJ2-1; 13 bases align to TRBD2. Per germline, CDR1 SGHAT and CDR2 FQNNGV. V trimming: 5 bases; J trimming: 4 bases; junction bases outside the gene matches: 5. The CDR3 contains 16 residues. In nucleotides, the CDR3 is TGTGCCAGCAGCCTCCGGACTAGCGGGAGTTACAATGAGCAGTTCTTC. Its translation is CASSLRTSGSYNEQFF.

This chain links TRBV11-3 with TRBJ2-5, with a weak D call TRBD2 (6 bases). This CDR3 is built from 15 residues. V dropped 6 bases and J dropped 7 bases, with 21 bases sitting between them. CDR1 is SGHNT and CDR2 is YENEEA in the germline V gene. This CDR3 reads CASRLSHGSSVTQYF. The DNA of the CDR3 is TGTGCCAGCAGATTATCCCACGGGAGCAGTGTGACCCAGTACTTC.

The chain carries TRBV6-5 and TRBJ2-3; D perhaps matches TRBD2 (5 bases). The CDR3 totals 14 residues. Germline V gene sequence: CDR1 MNHEY, CDR2 SVGAGI. With 7 bases removed from V and 1 base from J, the gap between germline ends came to 12 bases. As DNA, the CDR3 is TGTGCCAGCACAGGCAAAGCGGGCACAGATACGCAGTATTTT. Translation: CASTGKAGTDTQYF.

Comment on this clone: Other DNA sequences in this specimen translate into the identical CDR3. The rearrangement uses TRBV9 and TRBJ2-2, with no clear D. CDR1 is SGDLS and CDR2 is YYNGEE in the germline V gene. The CDR3 is made up of 13 amino acids. V was pared by 2 bases and J by 1 base, with 3 bases between. CDR3 sequence reads: CASSVGNTGELFF. The CDR3 nucleotides are TGTGCCAGCAGCGTTGGGAACACCGGGGAGCTGTTTTTT. Drawing the rest from reference TRBV9 and TRBJ2-2, the complete variable domain is DSGVTQTPKHLITATGQRVTLRCSPRSGDLSVYWYQQSLDQGLQFLIQYYNGEERAKGNILERFSAQQFPDLHSELNLSSLELGDSALYFCASSVGNTGELFFGEGSRLTVL.

This clone was recorded once. For the CDR3, the DNA is TGTGCCAGCAGCTACCAGGGGAGCCACACCGGGGAGCTGTTTTTT. It yields the protein CASSYQGSHTGELFF. The rearrangement links TRBV7-3 to TRBJ2-2; D is possibly TRBD1 (6 bases). Germline V lookup: CDR1 SGHTA, CDR2 FQGTGA. Trimming pared 4 bases from V and 3 bases from J, leaving 12 bases between. CDR3 length: 15 amino acids.

The rearrangement joins TRBV6-6 to TRBJ1-3; unclear D gene. The germline V gene encodes CDR1 MNHNY and CDR2 SVGAGI (reference sequence). The CDR3 sequence is 13 residues long. Trimming took off 7 bases at V and 0 bases at J, with 7 bases between the two ends. CDR3 nucleotide sequence: TGTGCCAGCAACGAGAACTCTGGAAACACCATATATTTT. Protein: CASNENSGNTIYF.

The chain employs TRBV29-1 and TRBJ2-1, with D unresolved. Per the germline V gene, CDR1 is SQVTM and CDR2 is ANQGSEA. V was pared by 4 bases and J by 5 bases, with 15 bases between. The CDR3 loop spans 14 amino acids. CDR3 DNA: TGCAGCGTTGTTAGTCCGACCTTCAACAATGAGCAGTTCTTC. Encoded protein: CSVVSPTFNNEQFF.

The V and J genes are TRBV20-1 and TRBJ1-1; D gene uncertain. CDR3 size: 11 residues. V lost 0 bases, J lost 2 bases, and 1 base lay in between. Looked up from germline, CDR1 is DFQATT and CDR2 is SNEGSKA (reference sequence). The CDR3 loop is CSARDNTEAFF. In DNA, the CDR3 is TGCAGTGCTAGAGACAACACTGAAGCTTTCTTT.

The chain links TRBV7-2 to TRBJ2-6; D perhaps matches TRBD1 (5 bases). Trimming cost V 5 bases and J 1 base, with 12 bases left between them. The CDR3 runs 16 residues. From germline, CDR1 is SGHTA and CDR2 FQGNSA. This CDR3 is CASSRAQGSGANVLTF. The CDR3 region has the DNA TGTGCCAGCAGCAGAGCCCAGGGTTCTGGGGCCAACGTCCTGACTTTC. Variable domain in full (rest from reference TRBV7-2 and TRBJ2-6): GAGVSQSPSNKVTEKGKDVELRCDPISGHTALYWYRQSLGQGLEFLIYFQGNSAPDKSGLPSDRFSAERTGGSVSTLTIQRTQQEDSAVYLCASSRAQGSGANVLTFGAGSRLTVL.

This clone appeared a few times. The chain links TRBV2 to TRBJ2-1; D unclear. Germline V gene data show CDR1 as SNHLY and CDR2 as FYNNEI. The length of the CDR3 is 15 residues. V shed 0 bases and J shed 1 base, with 7 bases lying between them. This chain's CDR3 is CASSEAGGSYNEQFF. In DNA form, the CDR3 reads TGTGCCAGCAGTGAAGCGGGCGGATCCTACAATGAGCAGTTCTTC.

This chain links TRBV7-9 with TRBJ1-6; D possibly corresponds to TRBD1 (5 bases). CDR3 length equals 19 residues. Germline CDR1 SEHNR, CDR2 FQNEAQ (reference sequence). Deletions cut 5 bases from V and 9 bases from J, with 29 bases between. The CDR3 sequence: CASSRPGGGMGQGGSPLHF. As DNA, the CDR3 is TGTGCCAGCAGCCGCCCCGGTGGTGGAATGGGGCAGGGCGGTTCACCCCTCCACTTT.

This sequence joins TRBV6-1 and TRBJ2-3; D unresolved. Per germline, CDR1 MNHNS and CDR2 SASEGT. Trimming left V 5 bases short and J 3 bases short, with 12 bases between. The CDR3 consists of 14 residues. For the CDR3, the DNA is TGTGCCAGCAGTCTGCGTCTGGAAACAGATACGCAGTATTTT. Translation gives CASSLRLETDTQYF.

This chain joins TRBV5-1 and TRBJ2-5; 7 bases match TRBD1. CDR1 is SGHRS, CDR2 YFSETQ, per germline. The CDR3 has 16 amino acids. With V trimmed by 4 bases and J by 0 bases, 9 bases remained unmatched. The CDR3 sequence is CASSPSWTGNQETQYF. The CDR3 DNA is TGCGCCAGCAGCCCCTCGTGGACAGGAAACCAAGAGACCCAGTACTTC.

The J gene is TRBJ2-1, the V gene TRBV25-1, with TRBD2 matching over 8 bases. The germline gives CDR1 MGHDK, CDR2 SYGVNS. CDR3 length: 15 amino acids. The junction had 10 bases not matched to a gene; V was cut back by 3 bases and J by 9 bases. The CDR3, as DNA: TGTGCCAGCAGTGACGCAGCGGGAGAGCAGGGTGAGCAGTTCTTC. It specifies CASSDAAGEQGEQFF.

The rearrangement joins TRBV4-2 to TRBJ2-5; 8 bases line up with TRBD2. The germline V gene has CDR1 LGHNA and CDR2 YNFKEQ. Losses at the gene ends were 0 bases for V and 4 bases for J; bases not matched to a gene: 7. The CDR3 totals 16 residues. CDR3 nucleotide sequence: TGTGCCAGCAGCCAAGACGGCGGGGGGATCGTAGAGACCCAGTACTTC. This sequence encodes CASSQDGGGIVETQYF.

The chain employs TRBV5-1 and TRBJ2-5, with 8 bases lining up with TRBD1. Germline-derived CDR1 and CDR2 are SGHRS and YFSETQ. This CDR3 has 15 residues. Trimming took 0 bases from V and 4 from J; bases not matched to a gene: 5. CDR3 DNA: TGCGCCAGCAGCTTGGGGCAGGGGGCGGGAGAGACCCAGTACTTC. Amino acid sequence: CASSLGQGAGETQYF.

The chain uses TRBV11-3 and TRBJ1-3; D ambiguous. Germline V gene sequence: CDR1 SGHNT, CDR2 YENEEA. V lost 2 bases to trimming and J lost 0 bases, with 8 bases between them. This CDR3 has 15 amino acids. Here the CDR3 DNA reads TGTGCCAGCAGCTTATATACTCGCTCTGGAAACACCATATATTTT. It codes for CASSLYTRSGNTIYF. The whole variable domain, filled in from reference TRBV11-3 and TRBJ1-3, reads EAGVVQSPRYKIIEKKQPVAFWCNPISGHNTLYWYLQNLGQGPELLIRYENEEAVDDSQLPKDRFSAERLKGVDSTLKIQPAELGDSAVYLCASSLYTRSGNTIYFGEGSWLTVV.

The chain recombines TRBV7-9 with TRBJ2-2; D is unresolved. Deletions cut 3 bases from V and 6 bases from J, with 14 bases between. CDR3 size: 15 residues. From germline, CDR1 is SEHNR and CDR2 FQNEAQ (reference sequence). The CDR3 is CASSFEYSQAGELFF. The CDR3 DNA follows: TGTGCCAGCAGCTTTGAGTACAGCCAGGCCGGGGAGCTGTTTTTT.

The V call is TRBV30, the J call TRBJ1-1, with unresolved D. The CDR3 covers 13 residues. V was shortened by 0 bases and J by 1 base, with 6 bases between the two germline ends. Germline V gene sequence: CDR1 GTSNPN, CDR2 SVGIG (reference sequence). As DNA, the CDR3 is TGTGCCTGGAGTGTCGGCAGGAACACTGAAGCTTTCTTT. It specifies CAWSVGRNTEAFF.